A selection of T cell receptor beta chains follows, all from one sample in a study of T cell responses to AZD1222 COVID-19 vaccine. Clones were sequenced by immunoSEQ multiplex PCR, and TCRdb holds only the in-frame ones, with some missing. The table has 55,000 to 65,000 clones, over 75% seen once. Specimen: peripheral blood, collected on day 0 of AZD1222 vaccination. These TCRs come from an adult in good health. The CDR3 runs from the conserved cysteine through the conserved F or W. Each record gives: D gene, clone size, J gene, CDR3 length, V gene, CDR3 protein, CDR3 DNA. The D gene is left open where the match is weak. Some rows have no size entry. The others give once, few or many, or a class for an expanded clone.

.,.,TRBJ1-2,12,TRBV12-3/TRBV12-4,CASSLSLVGYTF,TGTGCCAGCAGTTTAAGTTTGGTCGGCTACACCTTC
.,.,TRBJ2-7,15,TRBV27,CASSFDRRSPYEQYF,TGTGCCAGCAGTTTCGACAGGCGGAGCCCCTACGAGCAGTACTTC
.,.,TRBJ1-1,15,TRBV10-2,CASREGREDRTEAFF,TGCGCCAGCAGGGAGGGTAGAGAGGACCGCACTGAAGCTTTCTTT
.,.,TRBJ2-7,17,TRBV28,CASSLLGGQGSSYEQYF,TGTGCCAGCAGTTTATTGGGGGGGCAGGGGAGCTCCTACGAGCAGTACTTC
TRBD1,.,TRBJ1-5,15,TRBV5-1,CASSLTGTANQPQHF,TGCGCCAGCAGCTTGACCGGGACAGCAAATCAGCCCCAGCATTTT
.,.,TRBJ1-1,14,TRBV4-1,CASSQGLRGAEAFF,TGCGCCAGCAGCCAGGGGCTCAGAGGGGCTGAAGCTTTCTTT
.,.,TRBJ1-5,15,TRBV2,CASSEGNRVGQPQHF,TGTGCCAGCAGTGAAGGGAACAGGGTAGGGCAGCCCCAGCATTTT
.,.,TRBJ1-1,13,TRBV3-1/TRBV3-2,CASSGTAGTEAFF,TGTGCCAGCAGCGGGACGGCGGGCACTGAAGCTTTCTTT
.,.,TRBJ2-5,10,TRBV3-1/TRBV3-2,CASSQETQYF,TGTGCCAGCAGCCAGGAGACCCAGTACTTC
.,.,TRBJ2-7,12,TRBV20-1,CSASQGSYEQYF,TGCAGTGCTAGTCAGGGGTCCTACGAGCAGTACTTC
.,.,TRBJ2-1,14,TRBV15,CATSRDPSTNEQFF,TGTGCCACCAGCAGAGATCCGTCCACCAATGAGCAGTTCTTC
.,.,TRBJ1-4,14,TRBV30,CAWSVGRSVEKLFF,TGTGCCTGGAGTGTAGGTCGGTCCGTGGAAAAACTGTTTTTT
TRBD2,once,TRBJ2-5,14,TRBV3-1/TRBV3-2,CASSHTGGSETQYF,TGTGCCAGCAGCCACACGGGAGGTTCAGAGACCCAGTACTTC
TRBD1,.,TRBJ2-3,15,TRBV3-1/TRBV3-2,CASSYRTGWVDTQYF,TGTGCCAGCAGCTATAGGACAGGGTGGGTCGATACGCAGTATTTT
TRBD1,.,TRBJ2-7,16,TRBV10-3,CAISGTGGVSSYEQYF,TGTGCCATCAGTGGGACAGGGGGCGTCAGCTCCTACGAGCAGTACTTC
.,.,TRBJ2-2,14,TRBV19,CASIPAPGTGELFF,TGTGCCAGTATCCCCGCCCCCGGAACCGGGGAGCTGTTTTTT
.,.,TRBJ1-6,12,TRBV30,CAWSEGWSPLHF,TGTGCCTGGAGTGAAGGGTGGTCACCCCTCCACTTT